This is a list of T cell receptor beta chains from one sample in a study of OX40 agonist ivuxolimab in advanced cancers. Libraries were prepared by immunoSEQ multiplex PCR; TCRdb keeps only in-frame clonotypes and omits some of them. The sample has roughly 40,000 clones; 85% are singletons. The sequencing used CD4+ or CD8+ T cells sorted from blood, collected in a trial of the OX40 agonist ivuxolimab. The receptors shown here come from an adult with an advanced solid tumor such as melanoma, head and neck, liver or kidney cancer. Each CDR3 is given with its conserved first and last residue. Fields, in order: D gene, clone size, V gene, J gene, CDR3 DNA, CDR3 protein. A D gene is named only where the DNA matches it firmly. Clone sizes are given selectively: once, few, many, or a class where the clone is expanded.

>.|.|TRBV6-5|TRBJ2-7
TGTGCCAGCAGTATAAGCTCCTACGAGCAGTACTTC
CASSISSYEQYF
>TRBD2|.|TRBV7-3|TRBJ2-3
TGTGCCAGCAGCCCGAGCGGGAGTATAGATACGCAGTATTTT
CASSPSGSIDTQYF
>.|.|TRBV7-6|TRBJ1-5
TGTGCCAGCAGCCCCGAGGGGGTTAGGCAGCCCCAGCATTTT
CASSPEGVRQPQHF
>.|.|TRBV6-4|TRBJ2-3
TGTGCCAGCAGTGACTCGACGGCCCACACAGATACGCAGTATTTT
CASSDSTAHTDTQYF
>.|.|TRBV19|TRBJ1-3
TGTGCCACCCTGGGGACGGAGACTGGAAACACCATATATTTT
CATLGTETGNTIYF
>.|.|TRBV19|TRBJ2-1
TGTGCCAGTAAGGCAGGGCACAATGAGCAGTTCTTC
CASKAGHNEQFF
>.|.|TRBV12-5|TRBJ2-2
TGTGCTAGTGGTTTGGTAATACAGAACACCGGGGAGCTGTTTTTT
CASGLVIQNTGELFF
>.|few|TRBV6-5|TRBJ2-7
TGTGCCAGCACCCACGGGACCTTCTACGAGCAGTACTTC
CASTHGTFYEQYF
>.|.|TRBV29-1|TRBJ2-7
TGCAGCGTTGGTGACGGCACCTACGAGCAGTACTTC
CSVGDGTYEQYF
>.|.|TRBV30|TRBJ2-1
TGTGCCCCCAAACCTTTATCCAAGGGGCTCAATGAGCAGTTCTTC
CAPKPLSKGLNEQFF
>.|.|TRBV19|TRBJ2-7
TGTGCCAGTAGCCCCAAATCCTACGAGCAGTACTTC
CASSPKSYEQYF
>.|few|TRBV5-1|TRBJ1-2
TGCGCCAGCAGCGTCGACTCCTTCTATGGCTACACCTTC
CASSVDSFYGYTF
>.|.|TRBV6-1|TRBJ2-7
TGTGCCAGCAGTGCCCTCCCTGCCACAAGCTACGAGCAGTACTTC
CASSALPATSYEQYF
>.|once|TRBV27|TRBJ1-1
TGTGCCAGCAGTTTTCATAGGGACGCGAACACTGAAGCTTTCTTT
CASSFHRDANTEAFF
>.|.|TRBV25-1|TRBJ2-3
TGTGCCAGCAGCCGGGACACAGTCACAGATACGCAGTATTTT
CASSRDTVTDTQYF
>TRBD2|.|TRBV7-9|TRBJ2-5
TGTGCCAGCAGCCCCCGGACTAGCGGGGACCAAGAGACCCAGTACTTC
CASSPRTSGDQETQYF
>.|.|TRBV29-1|TRBJ1-3
TGCAGCGTTGAAGGTCTTGGGGGAAACACCATATATTTT
CSVEGLGGNTIYF
>.|.|TRBV27|TRBJ2-1
TGTGCCAGCAGTTTGATCGTGGGGGACACTGCCTACAATGAGCAGTTCTTC
CASSLIVGDTAYNEQFF